The 30 T cell receptor beta chains presented below share a single source sample, sequenced in a study of shared clonotypes between healthy human individuals. The repertoire was sequenced with immunoSEQ multiplex PCR; TCRdb's copy has only in-frame clones and lacks some. In the table there are millions of clones, approximately 95% of which are singletons. The sequencing sample was made of naive CD4+ T cells sorted from blood. Subset denoted: CD45RA+ positively selected. Source of these receptors: a man aged 18 to 29 in good health.

The chain couples TRBV9 to TRBJ1-2; unclear D gene. CDR3 length equals 11 residues. V shed 3 bases and J shed 2 bases, with 2 bases lying between them. Looked up from germline, CDR1 is SGDLS and CDR2 is YYNGEE. The CDR3 protein is CASSANYGYTF. CDR3 in DNA: TGTGCCAGCAGCGCGAACTATGGCTACACCTTC.

This clone was seen a few times. The chain combines TRBV19 with TRBJ1-5; perhaps TRBD1 as D (6 bases). The CDR3 has 15 residues. Trimming cost V 5 bases and J 5 bases, with 16 bases left between them. Looked up from germline, CDR1 is LNHDA and CDR2 is SQIVND (reference sequence). CDR3 region: CASSSGAPGHQPQHF. The CDR3 DNA reads TGTGCCAGTAGTTCGGGGGCGCCGGGCCATCAGCCCCAGCATTTT. Full variable domain (outside the CDR3, taken from reference TRBV19 and TRBJ1-5): DGGITQSPKYLFRKEGQNVTLSCEQNLNHDAMYWYRQDPGQGLRLIYYSQIVNDFQKGDIAEGYSVSREKKESFPLTVTSAQKNPTAFYLCASSSGAPGHQPQHFGDGTRLSIL.

V is TRBV5-1 and J is TRBJ2-2; D may match TRBD1 or TRBD2 (6 bases each). In germline, CDR1 is SGHRS, CDR2 YFSETQ. V was clipped by 3 bases and J by 9 bases, with 21 bases between them. The CDR3 extends over 16 amino acids. CDR3 loop: CASSSGGEQGWRELFF. The CDR3 DNA reads TGCGCCAGCAGCTCCGGGGGAGAACAGGGATGGAGGGAGCTGTTTTTT.

V gene TRBV12-5 combines with J gene TRBJ1-4, with D unclear. Trimming removed 4 bases from V and 0 bases from J, with 12 bases in between. CDR3 length equals 16 residues. Germline V CDR1 and CDR2: LGHNT, FRNRAP. CDR3 residues: CASGSSLGTTNEKLFF. The CDR3 DNA sequence: TGTGCTAGTGGTTCATCGCTGGGGACAACTAATGAAAAACTGTTTTTT.

The chain employs TRBV19 and TRBJ2-4; no reliable D call. Trimming pared 9 bases from V and 0 bases from J, leaving 21 bases between. Germline CDR1 and CDR2: LNHDA and SQIVND (reference sequence). The CDR3 has 17 amino acids. The CDR3, as DNA: TGTGCCAGGGTCCGGGCCCTAGAACGAGTAGCCAAAAACATTCAGTACTTC. Residues: CARVRALERVAKNIQYF.

V and J are TRBV28 and TRBJ2-7; 7 bases are a match to TRBD1. The CDR3 has 14 residues. With 5 bases clipped from V and 2 bases from J, the junction kept 6 bases outside the gene matches. The germline V gene encodes CDR1 MDHEN and CDR2 SYDVKM. CDR3 residues: CASSTPGQTYEQYF. The CDR3 DNA sequence: TGTGCCAGCAGTACTCCGGGACAGACCTACGAGCAGTACTTC.

The chain combines TRBV28 with TRBJ2-3; 8 nucleotides line up with TRBD2. The ends lost 6 bases at V and 6 bases at J; junction bases unmatched: 11. This CDR3 has 15 residues. CDR1 is MDHEN and CDR2 is SYDVKM in the germline V gene. The CDR3, as DNA: TGTGCCAGCAGGGGCCCGGGGGGGCGTTACGATACGCAGTATTTT. This encodes CASRGPGGRYDTQYF.

V gene TRBV9 combines with J gene TRBJ2-2; no reliable D call. Germline assignment: CDR1 SGDLS and CDR2 YYNGEE. V was shortened by 3 bases and J by 7 bases, with 22 bases between the two germline ends. The CDR3 has 17 amino acids. The CDR3 bases are TGTGCCAGCAGCGGAGACGGACGCGTTTTAGGGATCGGGGAGCTGTTTTTT. Translated, it gives CASSGDGRVLGIGELFF.

A single count supports this clone. V usage is TRBV18 and J usage is TRBJ2-1; 12 bases are shared with TRBD2. Germline V gene sequence: CDR1 KGHSH, CDR2 LQKENI. J lost 7 bases, V lost 2 bases, and 3 bases had no gene match. The CDR3 is 15 amino acids. The DNA for the CDR3 is TGTGCCAGCTCACCAAACCTAGCGGGAGGGAATGAGCAGTTCTTC. This sequence encodes CASSPNLAGGNEQFF.

Of note for this clone: The same CDR3 is also encoded by other DNA sequences in this sample. The chain links TRBV18 to TRBJ1-6; no clear D. Germline V gene sequence: CDR1 KGHSH, CDR2 LQKENI. Trimming pared 0 bases from V and 6 bases from J, leaving 3 bases between. The CDR3 sequence is 13 residues long. The CDR3 sequence is CASSPPSNSPLHF. CDR3 in DNA: TGTGCCAGCTCACCACCGAGTAATTCACCCCTCCACTTT.

This rearrangement joins TRBV2 to TRBJ1-5, with 10 positions matching TRBD1. The CDR3 is 15 amino acids. Germline assignment: CDR1 SNHLY and CDR2 FYNNEI. V lost 3 bases and J lost 3; bases outside the gene matches: 2. CDR3 DNA: TGTGCCAGCAGTGAGCGACAGGGGGCCAATCAGCCCCAGCATTTT. It codes for CASSERQGANQPQHF.

The CDR3 region is CSARAEGTQYF. The CDR3 DNA follows: TGCAGTGCTAGAGCCGAAGGGACCCAGTACTTC. The chain uses TRBV20-1 and TRBJ2-5; D uncertain. The germline CDR1 and CDR2 sequences are DFQATT and SNEGSKA (reference sequence). The germline V and J ends were trimmed by 1 base and 7 bases, with 7 bases remaining between them. This CDR3 comprises 11 residues.

V gene TRBV6-5 combines with J gene TRBJ1-6; tentative D call: TRBD1 (5 bases). V lost 4 bases and J 5 bases, leaving 15 bases between the germline ends. CDR1 and CDR2 (germline): MNHEY, SVGAGI. The CDR3 sequence is 16 residues long. In nucleotides, the CDR3 is TGTGCCAGCAGTTCACTCCGGGACGGCGATAATTCACCCCTCCACTTT. Translated, it gives CASSSLRDGDNSPLHF.

The DNA for the CDR3 is TGCGCCAGCAGCCAAGAGGGTGTTTTGGACATCTCTTCACCCCTCCACTTT. Protein product: CASSQEGVLDISSPLHF. V and J are TRBV4-1 and TRBJ1-6; a weak D match, TRBD1 (5 bases). In germline, CDR1 is MGHRA, CDR2 YSYEKL. The CDR3 length is 17 residues. V shed 0 bases and J shed 9 bases, with 18 bases lying between them.

CDR3 sequence (DNA): TGTGCCAGTAGTATAGAAGACGGGTATCAGCCCCAGCATTTT. The encoded protein is CASSIEDGYQPQHF. V is TRBV19 and J is TRBJ1-5; no firm D call. Germline assignment: CDR1 LNHDA and CDR2 SQIVND (reference sequence). Trimming took 0 bases from V and 5 from J, leaving 8 bases between them. The CDR3 runs to 14 residues.

As regards this clone: Other DNA sequences in the sample encode the same CDR3. The rearrangement uses TRBV5-1 and TRBJ2-5, with 10 bases aligning to TRBD2. V shed 0 bases and J 4 bases; nucleotides not matched to a gene: 3. The CDR3 loop spans 15 amino acids. CDR1 is SGHRS and CDR2 is YFSETQ in the germline V gene. The CDR3 DNA follows: TGCGCCAGCAGCTTGGCCTTAGCGGGGGGAGAGACCCAGTACTTC. This codes for CASSLALAGGETQYF.

A single count supports this clone. The V call is TRBV11-2, the J call TRBJ1-1, with TRBD1 matching over 9 bases. The CDR3 is made up of 17 amino acids. V lost 2 bases and J lost 3; bases outside the gene matches: 10. Germline-derived CDR1 and CDR2 are SGHAT and FQNNGV. CDR3 loop: CASSLRTGGLSDTEAFF. The CDR3 bases are TGTGCCAGCAGCTTACGAACAGGGGGCTTGTCAGACACTGAAGCTTTCTTT.

The V and J genes are TRBV5-1 and TRBJ1-1, with 11 nucleotides matching TRBD1. The V gene end was trimmed by 4 bases and the J gene end by 0 bases; junction bases not matched to a gene: 11. In germline, CDR1 is SGHRS, CDR2 YFSETQ. There are 18 residues in the CDR3. The CDR3 region is CASSIGQGQGVMNTEAFF. The DNA of the CDR3 is TGCGCCAGCAGCATTGGTCAGGGACAGGGGGTCATGAACACTGAAGCTTTCTTT.

This clone occurred once. The chain combines TRBV9 with TRBJ1-6, with TRBD1 as a possible D gene (5 bases). This CDR3 is built from 15 residues. With 4 bases removed from V and 7 bases from J, the gap between germline ends came to 15 bases. Per the germline V gene, CDR1 is SGDLS and CDR2 is YYNGEE. As DNA, the CDR3 is TGTGCCAGCAGCCCGGGGGGATCTATAAATTCACCCCTCCACTTT. Protein product: CASSPGGSINSPLHF.

The rearrangement links TRBV6-6 to TRBJ1-5; D is unclear. Trimming cost V 6 bases and J 3 bases, with 15 bases left between them. This CDR3 has 15 residues. Germline V gene data show CDR1 as MNHNY and CDR2 as SVGAGI (reference sequence). The CDR3, as DNA: TGTGCCAGCAGCCCGGGGAGGGCCTTCAATCAGCCCCAGCATTTT. It is translated as CASSPGRAFNQPQHF.

V gene TRBV28 combines with J gene TRBJ2-2; 9 bases are a match to TRBD1. The junction had 8 bases not matched to a gene; V was cut back by 4 bases and J by 5 bases. This CDR3 comprises 16 residues. From germline, CDR1 is MDHEN and CDR2 SYDVKM. The CDR3 DNA reads as TGTGCCAGCAGTTCACCGGGACAGGGCTTAACCGGGGAGCTGTTTTTT. It specifies CASSSPGQGLTGELFF. Based on the CDR3 plus reference TRBV28 and TRBJ2-2, the full variable domain is DVKVTQSSRYLVKRTGEKVFLECVQDMDHENMFWYRQDPGLGLRLIYFSYDVKMKEKGDIPEGYSVSREKKERFSLILESASTNQTSMYLCASSSPGQGLTGELFFGEGSRLTVL.

The V gene is TRBV10-1, the J gene TRBJ2-3, with 10 positions matching TRBD2. Germline lookup yields CDR1 WNHNN and CDR2 SYGVQD (reference sequence). V shed 4 bases, J shed 6 bases, and the junction held 10 bases outside the gene matches. This CDR3 is 16 amino acids long. The CDR3 region has the DNA TGCGCCAGCAGTGGGGGAGCGGGAGGGCGGCCCGATACGCAGTATTTT. This gives the protein CASSGGAGGRPDTQYF.

Of note for this clone: This sequence may be a read error, since a much larger clone differs from it by one base. The chain joins TRBV7-3 to TRBJ2-1; TRBD2 matches at 7 bases. From germline, CDR1 is SGHTA and CDR2 FQGTGA. The CDR3 contains 15 residues. J lost 0 bases, V lost 5 bases, and 4 bases had no gene match. As DNA, the CDR3 is TGTGCCAGCAGCGTTGGCGGGAGCTCCTACAATGAGCAGTTCTTC. Translation gives CASSVGGSSYNEQFF.

In regard to this clone: The sample carries other DNA sequences with the same CDR3. In nucleotides, the CDR3 is TGTGCCATCTCCCCAGGGCCTAATGAAAAACTGTTTTTT. Protein sequence: CAISPGPNEKLFF. The rearrangement uses TRBV10-3 and TRBJ1-4; a weak D match, TRBD1 (5 bases). The ends were cut back, 8 bases at V and 3 bases at J, with 10 bases in the middle. The germline CDR1 and CDR2 sequences are ENHRY and SYGVKD. There are 13 residues in the CDR3.

The V and J genes are TRBV27 and TRBJ2-7, with D possibly being TRBD2 (5 bases). The germline V gene has CDR1 MNHEY and CDR2 SMNVEV (reference sequence). The CDR3 is made up of 14 amino acids. Trimming cost V 4 bases and J 7 bases, with 17 bases left between them. CDR3 amino acids: CASSSTNGIGEQYF. Here the CDR3 DNA reads TGTGCCAGCAGTTCGACCAACGGGATCGGTGAGCAGTACTTC.

This chain uses TRBV5-6 with TRBJ2-7; 10 positions match TRBD1. Germline assignment: CDR1 SGHDT and CDR2 YYEEEE. The CDR3 loop spans 15 amino acids. Trimming removed 1 base from V and 3 bases from J; junction bases left unmatched: 4. CDR3 protein: CASSLLGTGDYEQYF. The CDR3 region has the DNA TGTGCCAGCAGCTTGCTTGGGACAGGGGACTACGAGCAGTACTTC.

V is TRBV7-9 and J is TRBJ2-1; 12 nucleotides agree with TRBD2. V lost 3 bases to trimming and J lost 6 bases; unmatched junction nucleotides: 3. The germline CDR1 and CDR2 sequences are SEHNR and FQNEAQ (reference sequence). The CDR3 sequence is 15 residues long. CDR3 sequence (DNA): TGTGCCAGCAGCTTTGGACTAGCGGGATCCAATGAGCAGTTCTTC. Translated, it gives CASSFGLAGSNEQFF.

The V call is TRBV5-4, the J call TRBJ2-4; D is perhaps TRBD1 (7 bases). The CDR3 is 18 amino acids. V was trimmed by 0 bases and J by 5 bases, leaving 21 bases between them. Germline V gene lookup returns CDR1 SGHNT and CDR2 YYREEE (reference sequence). The CDR3 loop reads CASSLGGGGAFLQNIQYF. DNA of the CDR3: TGTGCCAGCAGCTTGGGAGGAGGGGGCGCTTTTTTGCAAAACATTCAGTACTTC. The whole variable domain, remainder taken from reference TRBV5-4 and TRBJ2-4, is ETGVTQSPTHLIKTRGQQVTLRCSSQSGHNTVSWYQQALGQGPQFIFQYYREEENGRGNFPPRFSGLQFPNYSSELNVNALELDDSALYLCASSLGGGGAFLQNIQYFGAGTRLSVL.

Turning to this clone: At the DNA level, this CDR3 is encoded by other sequences in the same sample as well. The chain combines TRBV18 with TRBJ2-7; TRBD1 is a possible D gene (6 bases). Germline V gene lookup returns CDR1 KGHSH and CDR2 LQKENI. This CDR3 has 14 residues. Trimming removed 3 bases at V and 0 bases at J, with 9 bases between. The CDR3: CASSPGDNSYEQYF. In DNA form, the CDR3 reads TGTGCCAGCTCACCGGGGGACAACTCCTACGAGCAGTACTTC.

The CDR3 spells CAAVTGDVGNTIYF. CDR3 nucleotide sequence: TGTGCCGCCGTGACAGGGGATGTCGGAAACACCATATATTTT. The rearrangement joins TRBV10-3 to TRBJ1-3; 8 nucleotides align to TRBD1. In germline, CDR1 is ENHRY, CDR2 SYGVKD. The CDR3 spans 14 residues. The junction had 10 bases not matched to a gene; V was cut back by 11 bases and J by 4 bases.